Listed here is a single T cell receptor beta chain. Its antigen is not known. The sample is drawn from a study of OX40 agonist ivuxolimab in advanced cancers. Broader study findings: What antigens the expanded peripheral T cells recognized was never established. Low normalized T-cell clonal expansion was also seen in some nonresponders.

Systemic immunosuppression or a history of autoimmune disease excluded patients. Blood was sampled at baseline, cycle 4 day 1, and cycle 7 day 1. The data were produced by immunoSEQ multiplex PCR, yet TCRdb's version contains in-frame clones alone and is incomplete. Of tens of thousands of clones in the sample, over 70% were seen once. This CDR3 is 17 amino acids long. Per the germline V gene, CDR1 is LNHDA and CDR2 is SQIVND (reference sequence). V was clipped by 5 bases and J by 0 bases; unmatched bases: 7. The rearrangement uses TRBV19 and TRBJ2-1; 10 positions match TRBD1. This sequence originates from an adult with an advanced solid tumor such as melanoma, head and neck, liver or kidney cancer. Material: CD4+ or CD8+ T cells sorted from blood, obtained in a trial of the OX40 agonist ivuxolimab. The CDR3 sequence: CASSPRGQGGSYNEQFF. In DNA, the CDR3 is TGTGCCAGTAGTCCGCGCGGACAGGGGGGCTCCTACAATGAGCAGTTCTTC.